A selection of T cell receptor beta chains follows, all from one sample in a study of cytomegalovirus exposure and HLA in healthy donors. TCRdb keeps only in-frame clones here, not all; method: immunoSEQ multiplex PCR. The data hold approximately 110,000 clones, with roughly 66% observed a single time. The sample comprised PBMCs. These receptor sequences come from a man in his fifties or sixties in good health and CMV-seropositive. The CDR3 runs from the conserved cysteine through the conserved F or W. The D gene is left open where the match is weak. Clone sizes are given selectively: once, few, many, or a class where the clone is expanded.

cdr3_length	v_call	clone_size	j_call	d_call	cdr3_nt	cdr3_aa
15	TRBV6-5	once	TRBJ2-5	TRBD2	TGTGCCAGCAGTCCTAGCGGGGGATATCAAGAGACCCAGTACTTC	CASSPSGGYQETQYF
15	TRBV14	-	TRBJ1-2	-	TGTGCCAGCAGCCAAGTGGAGGGGTGGAACTATGGCTACACCTTC	CASSQVEGWNYGYTF
21	TRBV9	few	TRBJ2-1	TRBD2	TGTGCCAGCAGCCTCTCAGGGGTGGGGACTAGCGGGGGGTTGAGCTACAATGAGCAGTTCTTC	CASSLSGVGTSGGLSYNEQFF
16	TRBV2	-	TRBJ1-5	-	TGTGCCAGCTCCCTCTGGGGGGGTTATAGCAATCAGCCCCAGCATTTT	CASSLWGGYSNQPQHF
15	TRBV5-4	-	TRBJ2-3	-	TGTGCCAGCAGCTTGGACCGGTATGGCACAGATACGCAGTATTTT	CASSLDRYGTDTQYF
15	TRBV6-1	few	TRBJ1-6	-	TGTGCCAGCAGTCCCCTGGGGGAGGCCGTTAGCCCGCTCCACTTT	CASSPLGEAVSPLHF
15	TRBV30	few	TRBJ1-2	TRBD1	TGTGCCTGGAGTGGTGGGCAGGGGGGTAACTATGGCTACACCTTC	CAWSGGQGGNYGYTF
14	TRBV9	-	TRBJ1-5	TRBD1	TGTGCCAGCAGCCCGACAGGGGGCAATCAGCCCCAGCATTTT	CASSPTGGNQPQHF
11	TRBV20-1	-	TRBJ1-2	-	TGCAGTGCTAGCTCGGGCTATGGCTACACCTTC	CSASSGYGYTF
15	TRBV10-3	-	TRBJ2-5	-	TGTGCCATCAGTGCCCGGGGTGGGCCCCAAGAGACCCAGTACTTC	CAISARGGPQETQYF
14	TRBV7-7	-	TRBJ2-3	TRBD2	TGTGCTAGCAGCTTAGGACTAGCGTCAGATACGCAGTATTTT	CASSLGLASDTQYF
14	TRBV10-1	-	TRBJ2-2	-	TGCGCCAGCAGTCCCAGGGCGGGAACCGGGGAGCTGTTTTTT	CASSPRAGTGELFF
14	TRBV11-2	-	TRBJ2-7	TRBD1	TGTGCCAGCAGCTCCAATGGACAGGGGGACGAGCAGTACTTC	CASSSNGQGDEQYF
15	TRBV7-9	few	TRBJ2-2	TRBD2	TGTGCCAGCAGCACGGGACTAGCGGACACCGGGGAGCTGTTTTTT	CASSTGLADTGELFF
12	TRBV10-3	-	TRBJ2-3	-	TGTGCCATCAAGGGGTTCACAGATACGCAGTATTTT	CAIKGFTDTQYF
12	TRBV28	-	TRBJ1-1	-	TGTGCCAGCAGTTCTCCCGAGCGGGTGGCTTTCTTT	CASSSPERVAFF
14	TRBV28	-	TRBJ1-4	TRBD1	TGTGCCAGCAGTAACGGGACAGAATATGAAAAACTGTTTTTT	CASSNGTEYEKLFF
15	TRBV6-1	-	TRBJ1-5	TRBD1	TGTGCCAGCCGAATCGACAGGGGTTACAATCAGCCCCAGCATTTT	CASRIDRGYNQPQHF
16	TRBV7-3	once	TRBJ2-1	TRBD2	TGTGCCAGCAGCCCCGTAGCGGGGGGATTCGGGAATGAGCAGTTCTTC	CASSPVAGGFGNEQFF
14	TRBV10-2	few	TRBJ2-2	TRBD1	TGCGCCAGCAGTAGACAGGGACCCACCGGGGAGCTGTTTTTT	CASSRQGPTGELFF
11	TRBV30	-	TRBJ1-1	-	TGTGCCTGGGACACGAACACTGAAGCTTTCTTT	CAWDTNTEAFF
16	TRBV4-1	-	TRBJ1-1	TRBD1	TGCGCCAGCAGCCAAAGCCCGCCGGGACAGGGGGGAGTAGCTTTCTTT	CASSQSPPGQGGVAFF
17	TRBV19	-	TRBJ2-3	TRBD1	TGTGCCAGTAGTAAGGACAGGGGGCGCCCGGGCACAGATACGCAGTATTTT	CASSKDRGRPGTDTQYF
13	TRBV29-1	-	TRBJ1-2	-	TGCAGCGTTGAAGTCGGAGGGCTCTATGGCTACACCTTC	CSVEVGGLYGYTF
18	TRBV15	-	TRBJ2-5	TRBD2	TGTGCCACCAGCAGATACCGGACTAGCGGGGGGGCCTCAGAGACCCAGTACTTC	CATSRYRTSGGASETQYF
14	TRBV30	-	TRBJ1-6	-	TGTGCCTGGCGCATTACAGGGTCTAATTCACCCCTCCACTTT	CAWRITGSNSPLHF
15	TRBV5-1	-	TRBJ2-5	TRBD2	TGCGCCAGCAGCGATAGCGGGGGGAACAGAGAGACCCAGTACTTC	CASSDSGGNRETQYF